This TCR beta chain was identified during a study of T cells in Graves' hyperthyroidism and ophthalmopathy. In the study overall: Any treatment followed the collection of peripheral blood at initial diagnosis.

This clonotype was seen at least ten times. Trimming removed 2 bases at V and 5 bases at J, with 18 bases between. Germline V gives CDR1 SEHNR, CDR2 FQNEAQ (reference sequence). This CDR3 has 16 amino acids. The CDR3 regions of TCR beta were amplified from RNA transcripts. HTBI primers were employed in a first-round RT-PCR of the TCR CDR3. From the multiplex PCR reads, TCRdb called clonotypes with MiXCR, one entry per CDR3 protein. The profile shows around 690,000 distinct CDR3 sequences, 15% to 20% of them singletons. Patients between 18 and 65 years old had hyperthyroidism, newly diagnosed and lasting under 2 months. Patients showing uncontrolled infection, other autoimmune disease, pregnancy or lactation were ineligible. Based on clinical symptoms, serum thyroxine and TRAb, thyroid ultrasound and orbital computed tomography, diagnoses were reached.

Sequencing was performed on blood. This sequence joins TRBV7-9 and TRBJ2-5; tentatively, D is TRBD1 (5 bases). The clonotype originates from a man aged 50 to 60 with Graves' hyperthyroidism. This CDR3 is CASSLSRLGARETQYF. CDR3 nucleotides: TGTGCCAGCAGCTTAAGCCGACTTGGGGCGCGGGAGACCCAGTACTTC.